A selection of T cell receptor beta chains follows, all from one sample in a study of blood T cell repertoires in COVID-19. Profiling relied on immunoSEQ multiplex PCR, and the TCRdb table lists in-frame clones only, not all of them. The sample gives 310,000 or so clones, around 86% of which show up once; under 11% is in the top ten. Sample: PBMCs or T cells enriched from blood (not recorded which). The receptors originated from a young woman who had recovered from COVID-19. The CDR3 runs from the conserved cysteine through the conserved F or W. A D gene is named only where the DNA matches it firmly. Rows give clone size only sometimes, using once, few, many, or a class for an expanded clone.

cdr3_aa: CASSLGGEKLFF
cdr3_nt: TGTGCCAGCAGTTTAGGCGGTGAAAAACTGTTTTTT
j_call: TRBJ1-4
clone_size: few
d_call: NA
v_call: TRBV12-3/TRBV12-4

cdr3_aa: CASSLKSTGPILGYTF
cdr3_nt: TGTGCCAGCAGCTTGAAGTCGACAGGACCGATTTTAGGCTACACCTTC
j_call: TRBJ1-2
clone_size: NA
d_call: NA
v_call: TRBV5-6

cdr3_aa: CASSVQRNTGELFF
cdr3_nt: TGTGCCAGCAGTGTGCAGCGCAACACCGGGGAGCTGTTTTTT
j_call: TRBJ2-2
clone_size: NA
d_call: NA
v_call: TRBV2

cdr3_aa: CASSSGQGGLGNQPQHF
cdr3_nt: TGTGCCAGTAGCTCAGGACAGGGGGGTTTGGGCAATCAGCCCCAGCATTTT
j_call: TRBJ1-5
clone_size: NA
d_call: TRBD1
v_call: TRBV19

cdr3_aa: CASREPGQTNQETQYF
cdr3_nt: TGTGCCAGCAGAGAACCGGGACAGACTAATCAAGAGACCCAGTACTTC
j_call: TRBJ2-5
clone_size: NA
d_call: TRBD1
v_call: TRBV28

cdr3_aa: CASSIQGATNQPQHF
cdr3_nt: TGTGCCAGCAGTATTCAGGGGGCCACTAATCAGCCCCAGCATTTT
j_call: TRBJ1-5
clone_size: NA
d_call: TRBD1
v_call: TRBV7-2

cdr3_aa: CASSESSGSTDTQYF
cdr3_nt: TGTGCCAGCAGTGAAAGTAGCGGAAGCACAGATACGCAGTATTTT
j_call: TRBJ2-3
clone_size: NA
d_call: NA
v_call: TRBV6-1

cdr3_aa: CASSLAGGDIQYF
cdr3_nt: TGCGCCAGCAGCTTGGCCGGGGGTGACATTCAGTACTTC
j_call: TRBJ2-4
clone_size: NA
d_call: NA
v_call: TRBV5-1

cdr3_aa: CASSHQPFGDSGRVYEQYF
cdr3_nt: TGTGCCAGCAGCCATCAACCTTTTGGTGATAGCGGGAGGGTCTACGAGCAGTACTTC
j_call: TRBJ2-7
clone_size: NA
d_call: TRBD2
v_call: TRBV3-1/TRBV3-2

cdr3_aa: CASSLMGGEQYF
cdr3_nt: TGCGCCAGCAGCTTGATGGGAGGGGAGCAGTACTTC
j_call: TRBJ2-7
clone_size: NA
d_call: TRBD2
v_call: TRBV5-1

cdr3_aa: CASSPRDSRYEQYF
cdr3_nt: TGTGCCAGCAGTCCCCGGGACAGCCGCTACGAGCAGTACTTC
j_call: TRBJ2-7
clone_size: NA
d_call: TRBD1
v_call: TRBV2

cdr3_aa: CASSEAVPNQPQHF
cdr3_nt: TGTGCCAGCAGTGAAGCCGTCCCGAATCAGCCCCAGCATTTT
j_call: TRBJ1-5
clone_size: NA
d_call: NA
v_call: TRBV2

cdr3_aa: CAISVRQEDYGYTF
cdr3_nt: TGTGCCATCAGTGTCCGACAGGAGGACTATGGCTACACCTTC
j_call: TRBJ1-2
clone_size: once
d_call: NA
v_call: TRBV10-3

cdr3_aa: CASSLYFSGNTIYF
cdr3_nt: TGTGCCAGCAGTTTGTATTTCTCTGGAAACACCATATATTTT
j_call: TRBJ1-3
clone_size: NA
d_call: NA
v_call: TRBV2

cdr3_aa: CASPPSGRTSTDTQYF
cdr3_nt: TGTGCCAGCCCGCCTAGCGGGAGGACTAGCACAGATACGCAGTATTTT
j_call: TRBJ2-3
clone_size: NA
d_call: TRBD2
v_call: TRBV19

cdr3_aa: CASSSGTSPNEQFF
cdr3_nt: TGCGCCAGCAGCTCCGGGACTAGCCCGAATGAGCAGTTCTTC
j_call: TRBJ2-1
clone_size: NA
d_call: TRBD2
v_call: TRBV5-1

cdr3_aa: CASSLDPENQPQHF
cdr3_nt: TGCGCCAGCAGCTTGGACCCTGAGAATCAGCCCCAGCATTTT
j_call: TRBJ1-5
clone_size: NA
d_call: NA
v_call: TRBV5-1

cdr3_aa: CASSERQATNEKLFF
cdr3_nt: TGTGCCAGCAGTGAAAGGCAGGCAACTAATGAAAAACTGTTTTTT
j_call: TRBJ1-4
clone_size: few
d_call: NA
v_call: TRBV2

cdr3_aa: CASKCRANYGYTF
cdr3_nt: TGTGCCAGCAAATGTAGAGCTAACTATGGCTACACCTTC
j_call: TRBJ1-2
clone_size: NA
d_call: NA
v_call: TRBV28

cdr3_aa: CATSQYWDTTEAFF
cdr3_nt: TGTGCCACCAGCCAATATTGGGACACGACTGAAGCTTTCTTT
j_call: TRBJ1-1
clone_size: NA
d_call: NA
v_call: TRBV15

cdr3_aa: CASSLIPSDSYGYTF
cdr3_nt: TGTGCCAGCAGTTTAATCCCCTCGGACAGCTATGGCTACACCTTC
j_call: TRBJ1-2
clone_size: NA
d_call: NA
v_call: TRBV27

cdr3_aa: CASSLVQDSGYTF
cdr3_nt: TGTGCCAGCAGTTTGGTACAGGACAGTGGCTACACCTTC
j_call: TRBJ1-2
clone_size: NA
d_call: NA
v_call: TRBV12-3/TRBV12-4

cdr3_aa: CASSPGTGNGYTF
cdr3_nt: TGTGCCAGCAGCCCCGGGACAGGAAATGGCTACACCTTC
j_call: TRBJ1-2
clone_size: once
d_call: TRBD1
v_call: TRBV13

cdr3_aa: CASSQSGTVLHEQYF
cdr3_nt: TGCGCCAGCAGCCAGTCCGGGACAGTTCTCCACGAGCAGTACTTC
j_call: TRBJ2-7
clone_size: once
d_call: TRBD1
v_call: TRBV4-1

cdr3_aa: CASSVRQGSQPQHF
cdr3_nt: TGTGCCAGCAGCGTAAGACAGGGAAGTCAGCCCCAGCATTTT
j_call: TRBJ1-5
clone_size: NA
d_call: TRBD1
v_call: TRBV2

cdr3_aa: CASSDSGQGRSPLHF
cdr3_nt: TGTGCCAGCAGTGATTCTGGGCAGGGAAGATCACCCCTCCACTTT
j_call: TRBJ1-6
clone_size: NA
d_call: NA
v_call: TRBV6-1

cdr3_aa: CASSLGQGTISEKLFF
cdr3_nt: TGCGCCAGCAGCCTGGGACAGGGGACAATAAGTGAAAAACTGTTTTTT
j_call: TRBJ1-4
clone_size: NA
d_call: TRBD1
v_call: TRBV5-1

cdr3_aa: CAWSTSNYGYTF
cdr3_nt: TGTGCCTGGAGTACTTCTAACTATGGCTACACCTTC
j_call: TRBJ1-2
clone_size: once
d_call: NA
v_call: TRBV30

cdr3_aa: CASSHHPRGITDTQYF
cdr3_nt: TGTGCCAGCAGCCACCACCCCCGGGGAATCACAGATACGCAGTATTTT
j_call: TRBJ2-3
clone_size: NA
d_call: NA
v_call: TRBV7-9

cdr3_aa: CASSLPGTGVAYGYTF
cdr3_nt: TGTGCCAGCAGTCTCCCCGGGACAGGCGTAGCCTATGGCTACACCTTC
j_call: TRBJ1-2
clone_size: NA
d_call: TRBD1
v_call: TRBV5-4

cdr3_aa: CASSPNARTGDHGYTF
cdr3_nt: TGTGCCAGCAGCCCAAACGCGCGGACAGGGGACCATGGCTACACCTTC
j_call: TRBJ1-2
clone_size: NA
d_call: TRBD1
v_call: TRBV5-4

cdr3_aa: CASSSPTGGTYEQYF
cdr3_nt: TGTGCCAGCAGCTCCCCGACAGGGGGGACCTACGAGCAGTACTTC
j_call: TRBJ2-7
clone_size: NA
d_call: TRBD1
v_call: TRBV7-9

cdr3_aa: CASRRLAGGPREQFF
cdr3_nt: TGTGCCAGCAGGCGACTAGCGGGGGGCCCTCGAGAGCAGTTCTTC
j_call: TRBJ2-1
clone_size: NA
d_call: TRBD2
v_call: TRBV2

cdr3_aa: CASSEGGGVQFF
cdr3_nt: TGTGCCAGCAGTGAAGGGGGCGGTGTCCAGTTCTTC
j_call: TRBJ2-1
clone_size: NA
d_call: NA
v_call: TRBV6-1

cdr3_aa: CASSLPGVDEKLFF
cdr3_nt: TGTGCCAGCAGCTTGCCCGGGGTAGATGAAAAACTGTTTTTT
j_call: TRBJ1-4
clone_size: NA
d_call: NA
v_call: TRBV5-4

cdr3_aa: CASSLEAGGIQETQYF
cdr3_nt: TGTGCCAGCAGCTTAGAGGCGGGGGGGATCCAAGAGACCCAGTACTTC
j_call: TRBJ2-5
clone_size: NA
d_call: TRBD2
v_call: TRBV7-8

cdr3_aa: CASSLNRGGNTGELFF
cdr3_nt: TGCGCCAGCAGCCTTAACAGGGGAGGCAACACCGGGGAGCTGTTTTTT
j_call: TRBJ2-2
clone_size: NA
d_call: NA
v_call: TRBV5-1

cdr3_aa: CASTPRNGVGSSEQYF
cdr3_nt: TGTGCCAGTACCCCAAGGAACGGCGTCGGGAGTAGCGAGCAGTACTTC
j_call: TRBJ2-7
clone_size: few
d_call: NA
v_call: TRBV19

cdr3_aa: CASSQESGTGNEQYF
cdr3_nt: TGCGCCAGCAGCCAAGAATCTGGGACAGGGAACGAGCAGTACTTC
j_call: TRBJ2-7
clone_size: once
d_call: TRBD1
v_call: TRBV4-1

cdr3_aa: CASSFQGGQPQHF
cdr3_nt: TGTGCCAGCAGCTTCCAGGGCGGTCAGCCCCAGCATTTT
j_call: TRBJ1-5
clone_size: NA
d_call: NA
v_call: TRBV5-4